The 20 T cell receptor beta chains below come from one sample, sequenced in a study of T cells after yellow fever vaccination (dated by TCRdb to between 2019 and 2020). Library generation was performed with 5' RACE. Sequenced using an Illumina NovaSeq 6000. Clones were called with MiXCR by TCRdb after fastp trimmed the public reads at Q25, and only in-frame beta chains were retained. Entries that share a CDR3 protein sequence are merged under the most common genes and DNA. The sample table shows under 200,000 distinct CDR3 sequences, and more than 9.5% are seen once. Jointly, the top ten make up 35% to 40% of the sample. This sample's treatment or condition label indicates: live attenuated yellow fever vaccine strain. Material: CD8+ T cells sorted from PBMCs, obtained 15 days after the yellow fever booster vaccination. Every receptor here comes from a man between 18 and 35 years old who received the YFV17D yellow fever vaccine.

The chain couples TRBV9 to TRBJ2-7, with TRBD2 matching over 8 bases. The germline V gene has CDR1 SGDLS and CDR2 YYNGEE. The V and J ends lost 0 bases and 4 bases, in that order; junction bases with no gene match: 18. The CDR3 contains 19 residues. CDR3 coding DNA: TGTGCCAGCAGCGTAGCTGCGGGGGGCGAGTACGGGTACGAGTACGAGCAGTACTTC. This translates into CASSVAAGGEYGYEYEQYF.

This chain connects TRBV7-2 to TRBJ1-2; D ambiguous. This CDR3 has 13 amino acids. Germline loops: CDR1 SGHTA, CDR2 FQGNSA. The V end was cut by 4 bases, the J end by 4 bases, with 10 bases between. The CDR3 here is CASSSVPSYGYTF. As DNA, the CDR3 is TGTGCCAGCAGCTCGGTGCCTTCCTATGGCTACACCTTC.

This clonotype was counted a few times. V and J are TRBV6-5 and TRBJ2-7, with a tentative D call TRBD1 (6 bases). This CDR3 has 16 amino acids. Germline assignment: CDR1 MNHEY and CDR2 SVGAGI. Trimming shortened V by 6 bases and J by 2 bases, and 20 bases separated the two germline ends. CDR3 protein: CASSRRAGTKTYEQYF. The CDR3 bases are TGTGCCAGCAGCCGACGAGCAGGGACAAAAACCTACGAGCAGTACTTC.

The chain combines TRBV7-9 with TRBJ1-2; D gene uncertain. The CDR3 contains 14 residues. The V gene lost 1 base and the J gene lost 6 bases, with 12 bases spanning the gap. Germline CDR1 SEHNR, CDR2 FQNEAQ (reference sequence). The chain's CDR3 is CASSLGPKADGYTF. For the CDR3, the DNA is TGTGCCAGCAGCTTAGGGCCAAAGGCGGATGGCTACACCTTC.

This clonotype has only a few counts. The genes are TRBV6-1 and TRBJ2-2, with 7 bases identical to TRBD1. V shed 7 bases, J shed 7 bases, and the junction held 6 bases outside the gene matches. The germline V gene encodes CDR1 MNHNS and CDR2 SASEGT. The CDR3 covers 13 residues. For the CDR3, the DNA is TGTGCCAGCATTACAGGGGCAAGCGGGGAGCTGTTTTTT. This sequence encodes CASITGASGELFF.

This clonotype was seen a handful of times. V usage is TRBV20-1 and J usage is TRBJ1-6; the D is unclear. Per the germline V gene, CDR1 is DFQATT and CDR2 is SNEGSKA (reference sequence). Trimming cost V 2 bases and J 3 bases, with 11 bases left between them. There are 15 residues in the CDR3. The CDR3 loop is CSARSGLDYNSPLHF. CDR3 DNA: TGCAGTGCTAGATCAGGTCTCGACTATAATTCACCCCTCCACTTT.

The rearrangement joins TRBV27 to TRBJ2-7; perhaps TRBD2 as D (6 bases). CDR3 length equals 16 residues. The V and J ends lost 0 bases and 3 bases respectively, with 15 bases between them. Germline V gene lookup returns CDR1 MNHEY and CDR2 SMNVEV (reference sequence). This chain's CDR3 is CASSLSPAGRLYEQYF. CDR3 DNA: TGTGCCAGCAGTTTATCGCCTGCGGGACGTCTCTACGAGCAGTACTTC.

For the CDR3, the DNA is TGTGCCAGCAGCTTGTCATACCAGACACCGAACACCGGGGAGCTGTTTTTT. Its protein is CASSLSYQTPNTGELFF. This chain uses TRBV7-8 with TRBJ2-2; D remains unclear. V was pared by 3 bases and J by 0 bases, with 14 bases between. Looked up from germline, CDR1 is SGHVS and CDR2 is FQNEAQ. The CDR3 runs 17 residues.

This chain connects TRBV6-5 to TRBJ1-2; D remains ambiguous. Germline values: CDR1 MNHEY, CDR2 SVGAGI. V was pared by 5 bases and J by 6 bases, with 13 bases between. The CDR3 is made up of 13 amino acids. The CDR3 protein is CASSQVGLDGYTF. Written as DNA, the CDR3 is TGTGCCAGCAGTCAGGTCGGGTTAGATGGCTACACCTTC.

The chain couples TRBV5-1 to TRBJ2-7; perhaps TRBD1 as D (6 bases). V was clipped by 4 bases and J by 3 bases, with 8 bases between them. Germline CDR1 and CDR2: SGHRS and YFSETQ. There are 12 residues in the CDR3. The CDR3 region is CASSRTDYEQYF. The DNA for the CDR3 is TGCGCCAGCAGCCGGACAGACTACGAGCAGTACTTC.

This clonotype came up many times. The chain has TRBV30 and TRBJ1-5; D is ambiguous. Trimming took 0 bases from V and 4 from J, leaving 7 bases between them. Germline CDR1 is GTSNPN and CDR2 is SVGIG (reference sequence). This CDR3 has 13 amino acids. The CDR3 region has the DNA TGTGCCTGGAGTGTGGCAGCTAATCAGCCCCAGCATTTT. Protein product: CAWSVAANQPQHF.

The V and J genes are TRBV3-1 and TRBJ2-5, with D possibly TRBD2 on 5 matching bases. Germline V gene sequence: CDR1 LGHDT, CDR2 YNNKEL (reference sequence). V was pared by 4 bases and J by 5 bases, with 14 bases between. This CDR3 contains 14 residues. The DNA for the CDR3 is TGTGCCAGCAGCCGACAACTAGTTATTGAGACCCAGTACTTC. It translates to CASSRQLVIETQYF.

The CDR3: CASSAPGQGFYEQYF. The CDR3 DNA is TGTGCCAGCAGTGCCCCGGGACAGGGTTTCTACGAGCAGTACTTC. V is TRBV6-1 and J is TRBJ2-7; 9 positions agree with TRBD1. The CDR3 consists of 15 residues. Germline loops: CDR1 MNHNS, CDR2 SASEGT. With V trimmed by 4 bases and J by 3 bases, 7 bases remained unmatched.

This clonotype was seen a few times. CDR3 nucleotides: TGTGCCAGCAGCCCCCAGGACAGGGCGCCGGATACGCAGTATTTT. This codes for CASSPQDRAPDTQYF. V usage is TRBV5-5 and J usage is TRBJ2-3, with 8 bases matching TRBD1. The trim removed 4 bases at V and 6 bases at J, leaving 10 bases unmatched. The CDR3 contains 15 residues. CDR1 SGHKS and CDR2 YYEKEE come from the germline V gene (reference sequence).

This clonotype showed up just a few times. This sequence joins TRBV4-1 and TRBJ2-1; D possibly corresponds to TRBD1 (5 bases). The CDR3 extends over 15 amino acids. Germline loops: CDR1 MGHRA, CDR2 YSYEKL. Trimming took 1 base from V and 2 from J, leaving 9 bases between them. CDR3 sequence reads: CASSQGDSPYNEQFF. The CDR3 nucleotides read TGCGCCAGCAGCCAAGGTGACAGCCCCTACAATGAGCAGTTCTTC.

This clonotype was seen a handful of times. The gene calls are TRBV4-2 and TRBJ2-2, with a tentative D call TRBD1 (6 bases). V lost 4 bases, J lost 6 bases, and 21 bases lay in between. CDR3 size: 17 residues. Germline values: CDR1 LGHNA, CDR2 YNFKEQ. CDR3 loop: CASSLNQGRRDAGELFF. DNA of the CDR3: TGTGCCAGCAGCCTTAACCAGGGGCGTAGGGACGCCGGGGAGCTGTTTTTT.

The V and J genes are TRBV20-1 and TRBJ2-3; 7 bases map to TRBD2. Losses at the gene ends were 0 bases for V and 10 bases for J; bases not matched to a gene: 4. The germline V gene has CDR1 DFQATT and CDR2 SNEGSKA (reference sequence). The CDR3 is made up of 12 amino acids. The CDR3 loop is CSAREGGGAQYF. CDR3 sequence (DNA): TGCAGTGCTAGAGAAGGTGGGGGGGCGCAGTATTTT.

This clonotype was counted between two and nine times. V usage is TRBV4-3 and J usage is TRBJ2-1; D is perhaps TRBD2 (6 bases). Looked up from germline, CDR1 is LGHNA and CDR2 is YSLEER. The V end lost 4 bases, the J end lost 9 bases, and 13 bases lay between the germline ends. There are 13 residues in the CDR3. In DNA form, the CDR3 reads TGCGCCAGCAGCCGCGTGGAGGGAAGTGAGCAGTTCTTC. Translated: CASSRVEGSEQFF.

The V gene is TRBV4-1, the J gene TRBJ2-7; 11 nucleotides agree with TRBD1. The CDR3 is 14 amino acids. Germline CDR1 reads MGHRA; CDR2 reads YSYEKL. Unmatched junction bases numbered 3, after V lost 6 bases and J lost 2 bases. The CDR3 DNA is TGCGCCAGCAGACGGGGACAGGGGGCCTACGAGCAGTACTTC. Translating it yields CASRRGQGAYEQYF.

This clonotype was counted ten times or more. DNA for the CDR3: TGCGCCAGCAGCCAAGAGCTGTCAGGAGTGTACGAGCAGTACTTC. Its protein product is CASSQELSGVYEQYF. J is TRBJ2-7 and V is TRBV4-1; no firm D call. Trimming took off 0 bases at V and 4 bases at J, with 13 bases between the two ends. Germline assignment: CDR1 MGHRA and CDR2 YSYEKL. The CDR3 is made up of 15 amino acids.